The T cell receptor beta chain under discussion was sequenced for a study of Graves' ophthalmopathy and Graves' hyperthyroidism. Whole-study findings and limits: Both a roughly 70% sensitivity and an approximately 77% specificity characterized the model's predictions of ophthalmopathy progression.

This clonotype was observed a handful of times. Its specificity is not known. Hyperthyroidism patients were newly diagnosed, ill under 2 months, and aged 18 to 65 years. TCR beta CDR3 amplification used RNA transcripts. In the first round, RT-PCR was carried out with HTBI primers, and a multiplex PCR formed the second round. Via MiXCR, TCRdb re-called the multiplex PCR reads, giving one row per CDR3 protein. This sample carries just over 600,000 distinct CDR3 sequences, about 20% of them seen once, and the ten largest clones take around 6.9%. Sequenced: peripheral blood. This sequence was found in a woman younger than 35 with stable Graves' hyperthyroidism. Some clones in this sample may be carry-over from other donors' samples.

The DNA of the CDR3 is TGCGCCAGCAGCGCAGGGGACCAAGAGACCCAGTACTTC. Translating gives CASSAGDQETQYF. V usage is TRBV5-1 and J usage is TRBJ2-5, with D perhaps matching TRBD1 (6 bases). Trimming removed 4 bases at V and 0 bases at J, with 7 bases between. CDR3 length: 13 residues. CDR1 SGHRS and CDR2 YFSETQ come from the germline V gene.